The source of this T cell receptor beta chain is a study of CD8+ T cells in alopecia areata. Study-wide points: How baseline CD8+ expansion relates to response remains uncertain (there was one nonresponder).

With regard to this clone: What it binds is unknown.

Germline V lookup: CDR1 SGHRS, CDR2 YFSETQ. V lost 0 bases to trimming and J lost 5 bases; unmatched junction nucleotides: 7. The CDR3 runs to 15 residues. Sample treatment: oral pan-JAK inhibitor, 5-10 mg twice daily. Extraction and reverse transcription of RNA yielded cDNA as the sequencing template. Measured with immunoSEQ multiplex PCR; TCRdb has only the in-frame clones, and not every one. Counted here are hundreds of thousands of clones, roughly 60% occurring once; the ten biggest clones make up approximately 1.8%. The source material was CD4+ T cells sorted from blood, sampled at week 24, from a patient treated with tofacitinib. The V and J genes are TRBV5-1 and TRBJ2-7; 8 bases are shared with TRBD2. This clonotype was sampled from a human donor with alopecia areata. CDR3 loop: CASSLGLARVNEQYF. The CDR3 bases are TGCGCCAGCAGCTTGGGACTAGCGAGGGTGAACGAGCAGTACTTC.